This T cell receptor beta chain originates from a study of brain T cells in children with intractable seizures. Study results and caveats: Patients' HCMV serostatus was unknown; virus specificity rests on CDR3 similarity alone. Pre- and post-surgery blood differed in depth, so pre-surgery absences may be undersampling.

This CDR3 has 12 residues. V dropped 3 bases and J dropped 1 base, with 6 bases sitting between them. Germline lookup yields CDR1 DFQATT and CDR2 SNEGSKA (reference sequence). Generated by immunoSEQ multiplex PCR, the TCRdb table keeps only in-frame clones and is missing some. The sample holds 340,000 or so clones, over 85% seen once. Sample time point: blood from clinic visit 5 months post-surgery; TSC patient then seizure free. Only cases whose brain tissue showed the highest T cell transcript signatures were sequenced. Before surgery, patients took at least one anti-epileptic drug. On this clone: Its target is unknown.

This specimen was peripheral blood, taken about 5 months after surgery. The receptor was isolated from a boy in the first two years of life with tuberous sclerosis and intractable seizures. The chain combines TRBV20-1 with TRBJ1-1; unclear D gene. CDR3 residues: CSASPGNTEAFF. CDR3 in DNA: TGCAGTGCTAGTCCAGGGAACACTGAAGCTTTCTTT.